These 32 T cell receptor beta chains came from one sample sequenced in a study of CXCR3-negative and CXCR3-positive naive CD8 T cells. Study findings and constraints: Researchers report that CXCR3-positive naive cells carry more hydrophobic TRB CDR3s than CXCR3-negative naive cells.

Each TRB cDNA library was prepared by 5' RACE (with UMI labels). After re-calling the 5' RACE reads, TCRdb lists one entry per CDR3 protein, DNA absent. Here the sample table reports 130,000 to 150,000 distinct CDR3 sequences. Their cognate antigens are unknown. Sequencing used naive CXCR3+ CD8+ T cells from blood. Subset noted: CD45RO-CCR7+CD27+CD95- naive CD8+ T cells expressing CXCR3 (TNR3+). The origin of the receptors is a human donor in good health. Some clones in this sample may be carry-over from other donors' samples.

The gene calls are TRBV14 and TRBJ2-3; TCRdb gives TRBD2 as the D gene, but with no DNA this cannot be confirmed. Germline assignment: CDR1 SGHDN and CDR2 FVKESK. The CDR3 has 15 residues. The CDR3 is CASSQGGGSTDTQYF.

The CDR3 here is CASSLGGTTNTEAFF. The V and J genes are TRBV7-9 and TRBJ1-1. The CDR3 covers 15 residues. Germline V gene data show CDR1 as SEHNR and CDR2 as FQNEAQ (reference sequence).

This chain links TRBV29-1 with TRBJ2-7; TCRdb calls TRBD1, which cannot be checked without DNA. This CDR3 has 13 amino acids. Germline assignment: CDR1 SQVTM and CDR2 ANQGSEA. The CDR3 loop is CSVSGNDFYEQYF.

The rearrangement links TRBV20-1 to TRBJ1-2; TCRdb reports TRBD1, a call that lacks DNA to check it against. CDR3 length equals 14 residues. Germline CDR1 DFQATT, CDR2 SNEGSKA (reference sequence). This CDR3 is CSARFGGTLPGYTF.

The chain is built from TRBV28 and TRBJ2-3; with no DNA, the TCRdb D assignment of TRBD1 cannot be verified. The germline V gene encodes CDR1 MDHEN and CDR2 SYDVKM. The CDR3 is 18 amino acids. This CDR3 reads CASSLFGDGRGQSDTLYF.

The CDR3 spells CASGLDVGTGPNEKLFF. This chain links TRBV12-5 with TRBJ1-4; TCRdb's D call, TRBD1, is unchecked because there is no DNA. Germline assignment: CDR1 LGHNT and CDR2 FRNRAP. This CDR3 is built from 17 residues.

CDR3 amino acids: CSVPGPYEQYF. This chain joins TRBV29-1 and TRBJ2-7. The CDR3 is made up of 11 amino acids. The V gene's germline CDR1 is SQVTM and CDR2 ANQGSEA.

V gene TRBV29-1 combines with J gene TRBJ2-7; without DNA, the TCRdb call of TRBD1 cannot be checked. CDR3 length: 13 residues. Per germline, CDR1 SQVTM and CDR2 ANQGSEA. CDR3 loop: CSVADKGDYEQYF.

J is TRBJ2-7 and V is TRBV12-3 or TRBV12-4; TCRdb calls TRBD1, which cannot be checked without DNA. The CDR3 runs 14 residues. The CDR3 loop is CASSLRSGADEQYF.

This chain uses TRBV2 with TRBJ1-1; the D call of TRBD1 rests on TCRdb alone, since no DNA is present to check it. The CDR3 is 15 residues long. Per the germline V gene, CDR1 is SNHLY and CDR2 is FYNNEI. The CDR3 is CASSDPPSGGTEAFF.

The chain has TRBV29-1 and TRBJ2-7; checking the TCRdb D call of TRBD1 is not possible without DNA. Germline V gene sequence: CDR1 SQVTM, CDR2 ANQGSEA. The CDR3 has 13 amino acids. CDR3 loop: CSVLQGVDYEQYF.

The V and J genes are TRBV7-9 and TRBJ2-3; no DNA is available, so the TRBD2 call from TCRdb remains unchecked. This CDR3 comprises 15 residues. CDR1 SEHNR and CDR2 FQNEAQ come from the germline V gene (reference sequence). This chain's CDR3 is CASSRTTETTDTQYF. The full variable domain, completed using reference TRBV7-9 and TRBJ2-3, is DTGVSQNPRHKITKRGQNVTFRCDPISEHNRLYWYRQTLGQGPEFLTYFQNEAQLEKSRLLSDRFSAERPKGSFSTLEIQRTEQGDSAMYLCASSRTTETTDTQYFGPGTRLTVL.

The rearrangement links TRBV20-1 to TRBJ2-1. This CDR3 spans 13 amino acids. Looked up from germline, CDR1 is DFQATT and CDR2 is SNEGSKA (reference sequence). CDR3: CSAREVSYNEQFF.

The rearrangement joins TRBV6-5 to TRBJ2-7; TCRdb calls TRBD1, which cannot be checked without DNA. Per germline, CDR1 MNHEY and CDR2 SVGAGI. This CDR3 contains 16 residues. The CDR3 protein is CASSYSKAAGAGEQYF.

V is TRBV7-6 and J is TRBJ2-2; TCRdb's D call, TRBD1, is unchecked because there is no DNA. The CDR3 runs to 16 residues. Germline V gene data show CDR1 as SGHVS and CDR2 as FNYEAQ. The CDR3 is CASSPLEDRGTGELFF. The full variable domain, its missing parts supplied by reference TRBV7-6 and TRBJ2-2, is GAGVSQSPRYKVTKRGQDVALRCDPISGHVSLYWYRQALGQGPEFLTYFNYEAQQDKSGLPNDRFSAERPEGSISTLTIQRTEQRDSAMYRCASSPLEDRGTGELFFGEGSRLTVL.

The CDR3 sequence: CASSEGRIYGYTF. This rearrangement joins TRBV7-9 to TRBJ1-2; there is no DNA to check the TCRdb D call of TRBD1. Germline CDR1 is SEHNR and CDR2 is FQNEAQ (reference sequence). The CDR3 sequence is 13 residues long.

The gene calls are TRBV19 and TRBJ2-1. Germline V gives CDR1 LNHDA, CDR2 SQIVND (reference sequence). The CDR3 contains 15 residues. The CDR3 loop is CASSIGLLGGNEQFF.

This chain uses TRBV6-2 or TRBV6-3 with TRBJ2-1; TCRdb proposes TRBD2, but this gene call is untestable without DNA. The germline V gene encodes CDR1 MNHEY and CDR2 SVGEGT. CDR3 length: 17 amino acids. The CDR3: CASSYSRTSGLYNEQFF.

The rearrangement uses TRBV7-9 and TRBJ2-7. In germline, CDR1 is SEHNR, CDR2 FQNEAQ (reference sequence). This CDR3 spans 14 amino acids. CDR3 region: CASSSTLLTYEQYF.

The V and J genes are TRBV7-2 and TRBJ2-1; there is no DNA to check the TCRdb D call of TRBD1. Germline loops: CDR1 SGHTA, CDR2 FQGNSA. CDR3 length equals 15 residues. Here the CDR3 reads CASSYSQGSPNEQFF. The full variable domain, its missing parts supplied by reference TRBV7-2 and TRBJ2-1, is GAGVSQSPSNKVTEKGKDVELRCDPISGHTALYWYRQSLGQGLEFLIYFQGNSAPDKSGLPSDRFSAERTGGSVSTLTIQRTQQEDSAVYLCASSYSQGSPNEQFFGPGTRLTVL.

The genes are TRBV3-1 and TRBJ1-1; TCRdb's assignment of TRBD1 cannot be checked, as there is no DNA. Germline CDR1 LGHDT, CDR2 YNNKEL (reference sequence). This CDR3 comprises 15 residues. CDR3 amino acids: CASSETGGWNTEAFF. The full variable domain, its missing parts supplied by reference TRBV3-1 and TRBJ1-1, is DTAVSQTPKYLVTQMGNDKSIKCEQNLGHDTMYWYKQDSKKFLKIMFSYNNKELIINETVPNRFSPKSPDKAHLNLHINSLELGDSAVYFCASSETGGWNTEAFFGQGTRLTVV.

The chain has TRBV20-1 and TRBJ2-7; lacking DNA, the TRBD2 call made by TCRdb goes unchecked. The germline CDR1 and CDR2 sequences are DFQATT and SNEGSKA (reference sequence). This CDR3 region has 14 residues. CDR3 amino acids: CSARWGPAGYEQYF.

The chain couples TRBV7-9 to TRBJ2-7; lacking DNA, the TRBD2 call made by TCRdb goes unchecked. The CDR3 is 15 residues long. CDR1 is SEHNR and CDR2 is FQNEAQ in the germline V gene (reference sequence). The CDR3 is CASTGGAGQAYEQYF.

The chain has TRBV4-3 and TRBJ1-2. The germline V gene encodes CDR1 LGHNA and CDR2 YSLEER. The CDR3 is 17 amino acids. The chain's CDR3 is CASSQDREVGYYDGYTF.

This chain links TRBV7-9 with TRBJ2-7; lacking DNA, the TRBD1 call made by TCRdb goes unchecked. Germline CDR1 and CDR2: SEHNR and FQNEAQ (reference sequence). CDR3 length: 15 amino acids. The CDR3 region is CASSSDRVYTYEQYF.

This rearrangement joins TRBV7-9 to TRBJ2-1; lacking DNA, the TRBD2 call made by TCRdb goes unchecked. Germline lookup yields CDR1 SEHNR and CDR2 FQNEAQ (reference sequence). The CDR3 loop spans 17 amino acids. The CDR3 protein is CASSSPQLAGSNNEQFF.

The J gene is TRBJ2-1, the V gene TRBV20-1; TCRdb calls TRBD2, which cannot be checked without DNA. The CDR3 loop spans 15 amino acids. Germline CDR1 and CDR2: DFQATT and SNEGSKA (reference sequence). The CDR3 spells CSARDVAGVYNEQFF.

This chain uses TRBV28 with TRBJ1-1. The CDR3 is 12 amino acids. The germline CDR1 and CDR2 sequences are MDHEN and SYDVKM. CDR3 protein: CASSWGVPEAFF.

The chain links TRBV7-2 to TRBJ2-7; lacking DNA, the TRBD2 call made by TCRdb goes unchecked. The CDR3 loop spans 15 amino acids. CDR1 is SGHTA and CDR2 is FQGNSA in the germline V gene. The CDR3 reads CASSRYSGGLYEQYF.

The chain joins TRBV28 to TRBJ2-7; lacking DNA, the TRBD1 call made by TCRdb goes unchecked. This CDR3 is built from 16 residues. Germline assignment: CDR1 MDHEN and CDR2 SYDVKM. This chain's CDR3 is CASSLSGRGSSYEQYF.

V and J are TRBV10-3 and TRBJ2-3; lacking DNA, the TRBD1 call made by TCRdb goes unchecked. CDR1 ENHRY and CDR2 SYGVKD come from the germline V gene. This CDR3 has 12 residues. CDR3 amino acids: CASISPDSTQYF.

The chain uses TRBV2 and TRBJ2-7; TCRdb returns TRBD1, unconfirmable since there is no DNA. The CDR3 runs 14 residues. Per the germline V gene, CDR1 is SNHLY and CDR2 is FYNNEI. The CDR3 loop is CASSRGQEGYEQYF.